This entry concerns a single TCR beta chain. Additional DNA sequences in this sample encode the identical CDR3. The data stem from a study of somatic mutations in cytotoxic T cells in rheumatoid arthritis. Looked up from germline, CDR1 is MNHEY and CDR2 is SMNVEV (reference sequence). The CDR3 has 14 residues. The V segment lost 4 bases and the J segment 4 bases; nucleotides outside the gene matches: 3. Method: immunoSEQ multiplex PCR; TCRdb's copy keeps in-frame clones and lacks some. Of 20,000 or so clones in the sample, under 80% were seen once. The sample was CD8+ T cells sorted from blood. The rearrangement joins TRBV27 to TRBJ2-1; TRBD2 agrees at 8 bases. The TCR originated in a man in his 60s in good health. CDR3 sequence reads: CASSSAGAYNEQFF. DNA for the CDR3: TGTGCCAGCAGTTCAGCGGGAGCTTACAATGAGCAGTTCTTC.